A selection of T cell receptor beta chains follows, all from one sample in a study of tumour-infiltrating T cells in Burkitt lymphoma. Sequencing was performed with immunoSEQ multiplex PCR; in TCRdb, only in-frame clones are kept and a portion is missing. The sample lists 45,000 to 60,000 clones; around 29% were seen once. The sequenced sample consisted of tumor tissue. Source of these receptors: a human donor with Burkitt lymphoma. Each CDR3 is given with its conserved first and last residue. Fields, in order: J gene, V gene, D gene, clone size, CDR3 protein, CDR3 DNA. The D gene is left open where the match is weak. Some rows have no size entry. The others give once, few or many, or a class for an expanded clone.

j_call: TRBJ2-7
v_call: TRBV19
d_call: TRBD1
clone_size: NA
cdr3_aa: CASGQGMDYEQYF
cdr3_nt: TGTGCCAGTGGACAGGGGATGGACTACGAGCAGTACTTC

j_call: TRBJ1-4
v_call: TRBV19
d_call: NA
clone_size: NA
cdr3_aa: CASRGRYNEKLFF
cdr3_nt: TGTGCCAGTAGAGGTCGCTATAATGAAAAACTGTTTTTT

j_call: TRBJ1-5
v_call: TRBV29-1
d_call: NA
clone_size: few
cdr3_aa: CSVGVNNQPQHF
cdr3_nt: TGCAGCGTTGGCGTGAACAATCAGCCCCAGCATTTT

j_call: TRBJ1-1
v_call: TRBV27
d_call: TRBD1
clone_size: few
cdr3_aa: CASSPWDRLNEAFF
cdr3_nt: TGTGCCAGCAGTCCCTGGGACAGGCTAAATGAAGCTTTCTTT

j_call: TRBJ2-1
v_call: TRBV2
d_call: NA
clone_size: few
cdr3_aa: CASTSAYNEQFF
cdr3_nt: TGTGCCAGCACAAGCGCGTACAATGAGCAGTTCTTC

j_call: TRBJ1-1
v_call: TRBV5-1
d_call: TRBD1
clone_size: NA
cdr3_aa: CASSLGTGGNTEAFF
cdr3_nt: TGCGCCAGCAGCTTAGGGACAGGGGGCAACACTGAAGCTTTCTTT

j_call: TRBJ2-5
v_call: TRBV5-4
d_call: NA
clone_size: few
cdr3_aa: CASSTTGPGTQYF
cdr3_nt: TGTGCCAGCAGCACCACCGGGCCCGGGACCCAGTACTTC

j_call: TRBJ1-2
v_call: TRBV29-1
d_call: NA
clone_size: few
cdr3_aa: CSVAPGGIYGYTF
cdr3_nt: TGCAGCGTTGCCCCTGGCGGTATCTATGGCTACACCTTC

j_call: TRBJ2-7
v_call: TRBV7-9
d_call: NA
clone_size: NA
cdr3_aa: CASSLALAGASYEQYF
cdr3_nt: TGTGCCAGCAGCTTAGCGCTCGCGGGGGCCTCCTACGAGCAGTACTTC

j_call: TRBJ2-1
v_call: TRBV7-9
d_call: NA
clone_size: few
cdr3_aa: CASSSRSGWTGNEQFF
cdr3_nt: TGTGCCAGCAGCTCCCGAAGTGGTTGGACGGGGAATGAGCAGTTCTTC

j_call: TRBJ2-2
v_call: TRBV10-3
d_call: NA
clone_size: few
cdr3_aa: CATGRGPTGELFF
cdr3_nt: TGTGCCACGGGTCGGGGCCCTACCGGGGAGCTGTTTTTT

j_call: TRBJ1-5
v_call: TRBV19
d_call: NA
clone_size: NA
cdr3_aa: CASSIWAIVGSPNQPQHF
cdr3_nt: TGTGCCAGTAGTATATGGGCCATTGTAGGAAGCCCCAATCAGCCCCAGCATTTT

j_call: TRBJ1-5
v_call: TRBV7-2
d_call: TRBD1
clone_size: few
cdr3_aa: CASSLHDRGAPQHF
cdr3_nt: TGTGCCAGCAGCTTACACGACAGGGGGGCCCCCCAGCATTTT

j_call: TRBJ2-1
v_call: TRBV2
d_call: NA
clone_size: few
cdr3_aa: CAGARSGDSEQFF
cdr3_nt: TGTGCCGGAGCAAGATCGGGGGACAGTGAGCAGTTCTTC

j_call: TRBJ2-5
v_call: TRBV4-1
d_call: NA
clone_size: NA
cdr3_aa: CASSQSPTRARETQYF
cdr3_nt: TGCGCCAGCAGCCAATCCCCGACTAGAGCTAGAGAGACCCAGTACTTC

j_call: TRBJ2-5
v_call: TRBV5-4
d_call: NA
clone_size: few
cdr3_aa: CASSLAPDPIETQYF
cdr3_nt: TGTGCCAGCAGCTTGGCCCCAGACCCGATCGAGACCCAGTACTTC

j_call: TRBJ2-7
v_call: TRBV10-3
d_call: TRBD1
clone_size: NA
cdr3_aa: CAISDWGQSYEQYF
cdr3_nt: TGTGCCATCAGTGATTGGGGACAGTCCTACGAGCAGTACTTC

j_call: TRBJ1-5
v_call: TRBV7-8
d_call: TRBD1
clone_size: medium-sized
cdr3_aa: CASSPGTGRNGPQHF
cdr3_nt: TGTGCCAGCAGCCCCGGGACAGGCCGAAACGGGCCCCAGCATTTT

j_call: TRBJ2-1
v_call: TRBV7-9
d_call: NA
clone_size: medium-sized
cdr3_aa: CASSPGPTSESPSYNEQFF
cdr3_nt: TGTGCCAGCAGCCCAGGACCTACTTCTGAATCCCCCTCCTACAATGAGCAGTTCTTC

j_call: TRBJ2-3
v_call: TRBV7-3
d_call: NA
clone_size: NA
cdr3_aa: CASSLTGGDTQYF
cdr3_nt: TGTGCCAGCAGCTTAACCGGCGGGGATACGCAGTATTTT

j_call: TRBJ2-5
v_call: TRBV5-6
d_call: NA
clone_size: few
cdr3_aa: CASEGLGAQYF
cdr3_nt: TGTGCCTCCGAGGGCCTTGGGGCCCAGTACTTC

j_call: TRBJ2-7
v_call: TRBV29-1
d_call: NA
clone_size: NA
cdr3_aa: CSAKYLGEQYF
cdr3_nt: TGCAGCGCTAAATATTTGGGGGAGCAGTACTTC

j_call: TRBJ1-2
v_call: TRBV10-3
d_call: TRBD1
clone_size: NA
cdr3_aa: CAISESTGGSYGYTF
cdr3_nt: TGTGCCATCAGTGAGTCAACAGGGGGAAGTTATGGCTACACCTTC

j_call: TRBJ1-1
v_call: TRBV12-5
d_call: NA
clone_size: few
cdr3_aa: CASREGGTEAFF
cdr3_nt: TGTGCTAGTCGCGAGGGAGGCACTGAAGCTTTCTTT

j_call: TRBJ2-5
v_call: TRBV11-2
d_call: TRBD1
clone_size: few
cdr3_aa: CASEAGGVGETQYF
cdr3_nt: TGTGCCAGCGAAGCAGGGGGCGTAGGGGAGACCCAGTACTTC